This T cell receptor (beta chain) was obtained from a study of blood T cell repertoires in COVID-19. Overall study context: Sources were T cells, B-cell-depleted T cells, or PBMCs; the material itself was cDNA or gDNA.

Germline CDR1 and CDR2: MNHNS and SASEGT. This CDR3 spans 14 amino acids. Trimming pared 1 base from V and 4 bases from J, leaving 11 bases between. Original data processing: Nucleated cell number was recorded as an estimate derived from reference gene primer amplification. Repertoires were generated with immunoSEQ multiplex PCR, while TCRdb's copy carries only in-frame clones and drops some. V and J calls and clone size are copied from that table; D and trimming were computed from the DNA. The table lists some 260,000 clones, 80% to 90% of them singletons, with more than 8.5% in the top ten. V gene TRBV6-1 combines with J gene TRBJ2-7; no firm D call. The sample comprised peripheral blood. The source is a woman in her seventies with COVID-19, enrolled during active disease. Here the CDR3 reads CASSEVYPNYEQYF. The CDR3 region has the DNA TGTGCCAGCAGTGAAGTCTACCCGAATTACGAGCAGTACTTC.